A selection of T cell receptor beta chains follows, all from one sample in a study of T cells in Graves' hyperthyroidism and ophthalmopathy. TCRdb itself ran the multiplex PCR reads through MiXCR, one entry per CDR3 protein. The data contain 600,000 or so distinct CDR3 sequences, about 17% of them singletons. Sequencing input: blood. The receptors derive from a woman under 40 with Graves' hyperthyroidism. Each CDR3 is given with its conserved first and last residue. D genes are given only for firm matches. Only part of the rows carry a size: once, few, many, or a class if the clone is expanded.

J gene	clone size	V gene	D gene	CDR3 DNA	CDR3 protein
TRBJ1-6	few	TRBV28	TRBD1	TGTGCCAGCAGCAGTGATGGACAGGGTGCTAGTGCCCTCCACTTT	CASSSDGQGASALHF
TRBJ1-2	many	TRBV6-1	TRBD1	TGTGCCAGTGGACAGGGAGGGAGTGGCAACTATGGCTACACCTTC	CASGQGGSGNYGYTF
TRBJ2-4	many	TRBV7-2	TRBD2	TGTGCCAGCAGACAACTAGCGGCTAAAAACATTCAGTACTTC	CASRQLAAKNIQYF
TRBJ2-7	many	TRBV12-3/TRBV12-4	-	TGTGCCAGCAGTCTCGGGACTCCCCTCTACGAGCAGTACTTC	CASSLGTPLYEQYF
TRBJ2-1	-	TRBV3-1	-	TGTGCCAGCAGCCGACAGCACCATACCAACAATGAGCAGTTCTTC	CASSRQHHTNNEQFF
TRBJ2-7	few	TRBV6-1	TRBD2	TGTGCCAGCAGGGGGGGGGGACCGGCGGTCTCCTACGAGCAGTACTTC	CASRGGGPAVSYEQYF
TRBJ2-3	many	TRBV11-3	TRBD2	TGTGCCAGCAGCTTAGGACGGGAACTAGCGGGCACAGATACGCAGTATTTT	CASSLGRELAGTDTQYF
TRBJ2-1	few	TRBV30	TRBD1	TGTGCCAGACAGGGGTCATCGGAGCGGGTAGGCTACAATGAGCAGTTCTTC	CARQGSSERVGYNEQFF
TRBJ2-3	once	TRBV19	TRBD1	TGTGCCAGTAAATTCACAGGGGCAGATACGCAGTATTTT	CASKFTGADTQYF
TRBJ2-1	-	TRBV29-1	TRBD1	TGCAGCGTGCGCCCGACAGGGTGGAATGAGCAGTTCTTC	CSVRPTGWNEQFF
TRBJ1-5	-	TRBV5-8	TRBD1	TGTGCCAGCAGCTTAGGGACAGCCACCCCCAATCAGCCCCAGCATTTT	CASSLGTATPNQPQHF
TRBJ1-1	-	TRBV3-1	-	TGTGCCAGCAGCCAAGGGGGCCGGGCTGAAGCTTTCTTT	CASSQGGRAEAFF
TRBJ1-2	many	TRBV20-1	-	TGCAGTGCTAGAGATCAAGCCTATGGCTACACCTTC	CSARDQAYGYTF
TRBJ2-3	-	TRBV6-1	-	TGTGCCAGCAGTTTTGGGTCAGGAAGGGGTCGCGACACAGATACGCAGTATTTT	CASSFGSGRGRDTDTQYF
TRBJ1-5	few	TRBV28	-	TGTGCCAGCAGTTTATGGGGACCAAGGGGCAATCAGCCCCAGCATTTT	CASSLWGPRGNQPQHF
TRBJ2-1	-	TRBV27	TRBD2	TGTGCCAGCATCCCAGGGCCCCGGAAGGGACTAGCTGATGAGCAGTTCTTC	CASIPGPRKGLADEQFF